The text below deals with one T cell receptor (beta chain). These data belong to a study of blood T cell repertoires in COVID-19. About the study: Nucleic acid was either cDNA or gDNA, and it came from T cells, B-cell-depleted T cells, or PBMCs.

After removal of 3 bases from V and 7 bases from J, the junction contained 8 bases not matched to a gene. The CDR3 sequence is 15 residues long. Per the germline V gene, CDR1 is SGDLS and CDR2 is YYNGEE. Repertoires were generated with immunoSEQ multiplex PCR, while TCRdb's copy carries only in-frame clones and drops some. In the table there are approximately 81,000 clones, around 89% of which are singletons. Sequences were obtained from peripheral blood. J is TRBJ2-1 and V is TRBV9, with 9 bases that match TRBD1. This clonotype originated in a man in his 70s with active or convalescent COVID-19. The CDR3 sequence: CASSGNRDRVNEQFF. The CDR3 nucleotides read TGTGCCAGCAGCGGAAACCGGGACAGGGTAAATGAGCAGTTCTTC. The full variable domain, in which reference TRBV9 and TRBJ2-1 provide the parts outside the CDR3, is DSGVTQTPKHLITATGQRVTLRCSPRSGDLSVYWYQQSLDQGLQFLIQYYNGEERAKGNILERFSAQQFPDLHSELNLSSLELGDSALYFCASSGNRDRVNEQFFGPGTRLTVL.